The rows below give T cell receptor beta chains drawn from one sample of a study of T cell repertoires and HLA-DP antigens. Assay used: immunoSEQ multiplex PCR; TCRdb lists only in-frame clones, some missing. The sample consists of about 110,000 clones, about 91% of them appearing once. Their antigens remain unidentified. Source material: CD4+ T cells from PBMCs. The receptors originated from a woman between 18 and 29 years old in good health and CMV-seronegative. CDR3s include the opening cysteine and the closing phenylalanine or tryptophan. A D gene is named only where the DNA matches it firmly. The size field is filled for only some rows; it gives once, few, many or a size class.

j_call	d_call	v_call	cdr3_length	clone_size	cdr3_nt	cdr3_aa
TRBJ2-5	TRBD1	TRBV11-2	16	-	TGTGCCAGCAGCTTAACCGGGACAGGGAAACAAGAGACCCAGTACTTC	CASSLTGTGKQETQYF
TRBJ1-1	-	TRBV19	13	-	TGTGCCGTGCACCACAGGAGTAACACTGAAGCTTTCTTT	CAVHHRSNTEAFF
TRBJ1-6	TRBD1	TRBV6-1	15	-	TGTGCCAGCAGTGACGGACAGGGGGCGCGTTCACCCCTCCACTTT	CASSDGQGARSPLHF
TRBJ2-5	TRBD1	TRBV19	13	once	TGTGCCAGTAGCCTGGACAGGCAAGAGACCCAGTACTTC	CASSLDRQETQYF
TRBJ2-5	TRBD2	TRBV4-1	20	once	TGCGCCAGCAGCCAAGGGAGGCTAGCGGGGGGGCGGGGAAAGGAAGAGACCCAGTACTTC	CASSQGRLAGGRGKEETQYF
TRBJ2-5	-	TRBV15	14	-	TGTGCCACCAGTACCAGGGACTTTCAAGAGACCCAGTACTTC	CATSTRDFQETQYF
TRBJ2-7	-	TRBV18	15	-	TGTGCCAGCTCACTCGGGGCCGGCCTTCTTTACGAGCAGTACTTC	CASSLGAGLLYEQYF
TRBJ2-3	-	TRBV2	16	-	TGTGCCAGCAGGCTCCCCTTAGACGGGGGCACAGATACGCAGTATTTT	CASRLPLDGGTDTQYF
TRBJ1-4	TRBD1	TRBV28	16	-	TGTGCCAGCAGATCGATATCTCGGACAGGGAGTGAAAAACTGTTTTTT	CASRSISRTGSEKLFF
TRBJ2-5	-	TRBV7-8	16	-	TGTGCCAGCAGTAAGACCCGGGACTCTTTCCGGAGTACCCAGTACTTC	CASSKTRDSFRSTQYF
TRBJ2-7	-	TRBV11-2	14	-	TGTGCCAGCAGCCTCTTATGGGAGAGCTACGAGCAGTACTTC	CASSLLWESYEQYF
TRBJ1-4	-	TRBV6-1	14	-	TGTGCCAGCAGTACGGGTTTTGGTAATGAAAAACTGTTTTTT	CASSTGFGNEKLFF
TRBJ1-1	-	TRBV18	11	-	TGTGCCAGCTCGATGAACACTGAAGCTTTCTTT	CASSMNTEAFF
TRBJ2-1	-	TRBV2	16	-	TGTGCCAGCAGTGAACAGGGAGCAGTACTGGAGGATGAGCAGTTCTTC	CASSEQGAVLEDEQFF